This TCR beta chain was found in a study of breast tumors, draining lymph nodes, adjacent tissues. TCRdb redid the calling of the multiplex PCR reads with MiXCR, one entry per CDR3 protein. This sample carries more than 15,000 distinct CDR3 sequences, 60% to 70% of them seen once, and the ten largest clones take 15% to 25%. Study outcomes and limitations: Most tumor T cells seemingly derive from lymph node, then expand in tumor. The lymph node origin of tumor T cells was framed as consistent with a hypothesis, not demonstrated. Tumors had less TCR diversity than lymph nodes, more than nontumor tissue. Compared with basal-like, luminal-like tumors shared significantly more repertoire with nontumor tissue.

V was trimmed by 8 bases and J by 6 bases, leaving 9 bases between them. The CDR3 totals 10 residues. Germline CDR1 is SGHRS and CDR2 is YFSETQ. For this clonotype: Its antigen is as yet unknown.

The sequenced sample was tumor-adjacent breast tissue. The origin of this receptor is a female donor with breast cancer. Some clones in this sample may be carry-over from other donors' samples. The chain has TRBV5-1 and TRBJ2-7; a possible D gene is TRBD1 (5 bases). The CDR3: CASQGSEQYF. Here the CDR3 DNA reads TGCGCCAGTCAGGGTTCCGAGCAGTACTTC.